This T cell receptor beta chain originates from a study of vaccination effects on CD4 cells after COVID-19. Study context: Either the mRNA-1273 or the BNT162b2 vaccine was given to participants as two doses.

Sequencing in the ViraFEST assay came after antigen-specific CD4+ T cells had been expanded with viral peptide pools, which were used to stimulate PBMC. Investigators separated out CD4+ T cells once around nine days of culture had passed. This person's SARS-CoV-2 infection, confirmed by PCR, occurred between March and December 2020. This clone came up a few times. Antigen unknown. Using immunoSEQ multiplex PCR, the repertoire was profiled, and TCRdb retains in-frame clones only, with some absent. Here the sample spans 20,000 to 25,000 clones, less than 85% being singletons. The study's findings and limits: Clones from infection and from vaccination both contracted markedly late after vaccination.

This clonotype was obtained from a human donor who had a prior SARS-CoV-2 infection. The material was CD4+ T cells from PBMCs cultured with a peptide pool, obtained before COVID-19 vaccination.

The CDR3 sequence is CASGFRGEAFF. The CDR3 DNA follows: TGTGCTAGTGGTTTTAGGGGTGAAGCTTTCTTT. This rearrangement joins TRBV12-5 to TRBJ1-1; maybe TRBD1 (5 bases). This CDR3 has 11 residues. The V gene lost 3 bases and the J gene lost 7 bases, with 6 bases spanning the gap. Germline V gene sequence: CDR1 LGHNT, CDR2 FRNRAP.